Sequencing of this T cell receptor (beta chain) was carried out in a study of regulatory T cells in long-lasting Graves disease. Germline lookup yields CDR1 MNHNS and CDR2 SASEGT. V was clipped by 7 bases and J by 5 bases, with 20 bases between them. CDR3 length: 15 amino acids. With iRepertoire HTBI primers and Arm-PCR of CDR3 regions, TCR beta libraries were built. In TCRdb, the multiplex PCR reads were re-called with MiXCR into one record per CDR3 protein. This table holds about 460,000 distinct CDR3 sequences, 14% found once. Sample time point: newly diagnosed GD, antithyroid drugs for less than 3 months. PBMCs provided the RNA from which the TCR library was made. This clonotype was counted ten times or more. This sample also appeared in a second study, on T cells in Graves' hyperthyroidism and ophthalmopathy.

The chain links TRBV6-1 to TRBJ1-1, with TRBD1 as a possible D gene (6 bases). The receptor was derived from a woman aged 45-59 years with Graves disease. Sample: peripheral blood mononuclear cells (PBMCs), taken at new diagnosis, from a patient treated with antithyroid drugs. CDR3 in amino acids: CASTRTVLIDTEAFF. CDR3 sequence (DNA): TGTGCCAGCACCCGGACAGTCCTGATTGATACTGAAGCTTTCTTT.